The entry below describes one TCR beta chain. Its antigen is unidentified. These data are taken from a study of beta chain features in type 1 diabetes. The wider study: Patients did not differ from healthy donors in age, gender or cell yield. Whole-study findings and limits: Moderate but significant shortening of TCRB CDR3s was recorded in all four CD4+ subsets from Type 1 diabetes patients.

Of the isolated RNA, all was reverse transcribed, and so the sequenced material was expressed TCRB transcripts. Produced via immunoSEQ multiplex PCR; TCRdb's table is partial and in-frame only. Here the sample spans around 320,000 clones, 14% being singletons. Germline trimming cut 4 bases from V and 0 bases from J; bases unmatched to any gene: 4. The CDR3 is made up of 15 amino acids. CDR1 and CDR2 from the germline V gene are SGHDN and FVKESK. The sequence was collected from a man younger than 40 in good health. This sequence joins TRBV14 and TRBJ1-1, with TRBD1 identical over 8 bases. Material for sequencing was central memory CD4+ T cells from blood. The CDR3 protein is CASSPLQGVNTEAFF. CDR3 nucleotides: TGTGCCAGCAGCCCCTTACAGGGGGTGAACACTGAAGCTTTCTTT.